One sample yielded the 32 T cell receptor beta chains listed below, sequenced in a study of control samples from healthy donors and cancer patients. Repertoires were generated with immunoSEQ multiplex PCR, while TCRdb's copy carries only in-frame clones and drops some. The sample comprises 120,000 or so clones, around 92% of which are singletons, and about two fifths rests with the top ten. The material sequenced was blood. Source of these receptors: a middle-aged man in good health.

The CDR3 region has the DNA TGTGCCAGTAGTGACAAGGGGGCTAGGGACAATGAGCAGTTCTTC. Residues: CASSDKGARDNEQFF. This rearrangement joins TRBV19 to TRBJ2-1, with 7 nucleotides matching TRBD1. CDR1 is LNHDA and CDR2 is SQIVND in the germline V gene (reference sequence). J was trimmed by 5 bases and V by 5 bases; bases with no gene match: 9. This CDR3 has 15 residues.

This clone turned up a few times. This chain links TRBV3-1 (or the pseudogene TRBV3-2) with TRBJ1-2, with D uncertain. The CDR3 has 12 residues. Germline CDR1 is LGHDT and CDR2 is YNNKEL (reference sequence). V was cut by 4 bases and J by 2 bases, with 5 bases left in between. CDR3 nucleotide sequence: TGTGCCAGCAGCCTTTCCAACTATGGCTACACCTTC. Its protein product is CASSLSNYGYTF.

The genes are TRBV29-1 and TRBJ2-7; TRBD2 agrees at 8 bases. Germline V gives CDR1 SQVTM, CDR2 ANQGSEA. The junction had 2 bases not matched to a gene; V was cut back by 4 bases and J by 3 bases. This CDR3 is 12 amino acids long. The CDR3 DNA is TGCAGCGTTGTAGCGGGGAGCTACGAGCAGTACTTC. As protein: CSVVAGSYEQYF.

The V and J genes are TRBV5-4 and TRBJ1-2; possibly TRBD1 for D (5 bases). Germline assignment: CDR1 SGHNT and CDR2 YYREEE (reference sequence). Between the trimmed V and J ends, which lost 0 bases and 6 bases, there was a span of 18 bases. The CDR3 contains 16 residues. CDR3 in DNA: TGTGCCAGCAGCTTGGTAGGGGTCCGTGTCTTGAATGGCTACACCTTC. This gives the protein CASSLVGVRVLNGYTF.

This clone occurred once. The chain couples TRBV6-5 to TRBJ2-7; D not resolved. V shed 6 bases and J shed 2 bases, with 11 bases lying between them. The CDR3 totals 13 residues. Germline assignment: CDR1 MNHEY and CDR2 SVGAGI. The CDR3 reads CASSYTRAYEQYF. CDR3 bases: TGTGCCAGCAGCTACACAAGAGCCTACGAGCAGTACTTC.

The chain has TRBV27 and TRBJ2-1; D is uncertain. The CDR3 spans 12 residues. Per the germline V gene, CDR1 is MNHEY and CDR2 is SMNVEV (reference sequence). Trimming stripped 5 bases from V and 5 bases from J, with 7 bases between. CDR3 amino acids: CASSPSHNEQFF. The CDR3 coding sequence is TGTGCCAGCAGTCCCAGCCACAATGAGCAGTTCTTC.

The chain recombines TRBV18 with TRBJ2-7, with a weak D call TRBD1 (6 bases). The ends were cut back, 1 base at V and 3 bases at J, with 10 bases in the middle. CDR1 is KGHSH and CDR2 is LQKENI in the germline V gene. The CDR3 spans 14 residues. CDR3 sequence: CASSPRTDNYEQYF. CDR3 coding DNA: TGTGCCAGCTCACCACGGACAGATAACTACGAGCAGTACTTC.

The chain joins TRBV18 to TRBJ1-5; the D gene is possibly TRBD1 (5 bases). The CDR3 covers 15 residues. V dropped 2 bases and J dropped 0 bases, with 8 bases sitting between them. Germline lookup yields CDR1 KGHSH and CDR2 LQKENI. In nucleotides, the CDR3 is TGTGCCAGCTCACCAGGGGGAATTAGCAATCAGCCCCAGCATTTT. Translation: CASSPGGISNQPQHF.

The chain employs TRBV29-1 and TRBJ1-2; D uncertain. V was trimmed by 2 bases and J by 2 bases, leaving 6 bases between them. The CDR3 totals 12 residues. Germline V lookup: CDR1 SQVTM, CDR2 ANQGSEA. CDR3 DNA sequence: TGCAGCGTTGAAACAGAGAACTATGGCTACACCTTC. It codes for CSVETENYGYTF.

This chain links TRBV5-6 with TRBJ1-2; 8 bases align to TRBD1. This CDR3 comprises 15 residues. V was clipped by 0 bases and J by 5 bases; unmatched bases: 6. Germline V CDR1 and CDR2: SGHDT, YYEEEE. The CDR3 is CASSLEAGGWYGYTF. DNA for the CDR3: TGTGCCAGCAGCTTGGAGGCAGGGGGCTGGTATGGCTACACCTTC.

This clone came up once. Written as DNA, the CDR3 is TGTGCCAGCAGTCAGGACAGGGAAATTACAGATACGCAGTATTTT. It translates to CASSQDREITDTQYF. The chain links TRBV2 to TRBJ2-3, with 8 bases that match TRBD1. Germline V CDR1 and CDR2: SNHLY, FYNNEI. V shed 5 bases and J 3 bases; nucleotides not matched to a gene: 7. The CDR3 has 15 amino acids.

The chain employs TRBV6-5 and TRBJ1-1; D call uncertain. In germline, CDR1 is MNHEY, CDR2 SVGAGI. There are 14 residues in the CDR3. V gave up 6 bases and J gave up 0 bases, with 11 bases separating them. The CDR3 here is CASRSGHVNTEAFF. CDR3 nucleotide sequence: TGTGCCAGCAGGAGCGGGCACGTGAACACTGAAGCTTTCTTT.

The chain carries TRBV5-4 and TRBJ2-3, with unresolved D. The CDR3 is 14 residues long. The V and J ends lost 4 bases and 0 bases respectively, with 9 bases between them. Germline lookup yields CDR1 SGHNT and CDR2 YYREEE (reference sequence). The DNA of the CDR3 is TGTGCCAGCAGCAAGGTGGCGAGCACAGATACGCAGTATTTT. Protein: CASSKVASTDTQYF.

The rearrangement links TRBV30 to TRBJ1-2; no clear D. V was trimmed by 4 bases and J by 0 bases, leaving 18 bases between them. The germline V gene encodes CDR1 GTSNPN and CDR2 SVGIG (reference sequence). There are 16 residues in the CDR3. Here the CDR3 reads CAWTSLGRVTNYGYTF. The CDR3 DNA sequence: TGTGCCTGGACAAGCCTTGGACGTGTTACTAACTATGGCTACACCTTC.

The chain combines TRBV6-5 with TRBJ2-5, with TRBD2 matching over 10 bases. Germline lookup yields CDR1 MNHEY and CDR2 SVGAGI. The CDR3 totals 16 residues. Trimming removed 3 bases from V and 5 bases from J; junction bases left unmatched: 9. Here the CDR3 reads CASSYVERGGRETQYF. The CDR3 nucleotides are TGTGCCAGCAGTTATGTGGAGCGGGGGGGGAGGGAGACCCAGTACTTC.

The chain links TRBV7-8 to TRBJ1-1, with a weak D call TRBD1 (5 bases). The germline V gene encodes CDR1 SGHVS and CDR2 FQNEAQ. Between the trimmed V and J ends, which lost 3 bases and 0 bases, there was a span of 14 bases. CDR3 length equals 16 residues. CDR3 sequence (DNA): TGTGCCAGCAGCTTGGGGGGGACGGTCATGAACACTGAAGCTTTCTTT. Its protein product is CASSLGGTVMNTEAFF.

This clone is a singleton in its sample. CDR3 protein: CASSGRRGYTF. Written as DNA, the CDR3 is TGTGCCAGCAGTGGGCGAAGGGGCTACACCTTC. The chain is built from TRBV12-3 or TRBV12-4 and TRBJ1-2; D ambiguous. This CDR3 has 11 residues. The V end lost 5 bases, the J end lost 8 bases, and 9 bases lay between the germline ends.

V and J are TRBV6-2 or TRBV6-3 and TRBJ1-1, with 10 bases lining up with TRBD1. Germline lookup yields CDR1 MNHEY and CDR2 SVGEGT. The V gene end was trimmed by 4 bases and the J gene end by 3 bases; junction bases not matched to a gene: 11. The CDR3 is made up of 17 amino acids. CDR3 in amino acids: CASSSRDRGKQDTEAFF. CDR3 sequence (DNA): TGTGCCAGCAGTTCCCGGGACAGGGGAAAGCAGGACACTGAAGCTTTCTTT.

This chain links TRBV6-1 with TRBJ1-2, with unresolved D. Germline CDR1 is MNHNS and CDR2 is SASEGT. Trimming took 0 bases from V and 4 from J, leaving 6 bases between them. The CDR3 totals 13 residues. DNA of the CDR3: TGTGCCAGCAGTGAAGCTGGAATCTATGGCTACACCTTC. Its protein is CASSEAGIYGYTF.

The chain uses TRBV4-2 and TRBJ2-1, with D tentatively TRBD1 or TRBD2 (5 bases each). V lost 6 bases and J 10 bases, leaving 10 bases between the germline ends. Germline CDR1 LGHNA, CDR2 YNFKEQ. This CDR3 is 11 amino acids long. In nucleotides, the CDR3 is TGTGCCAGCAGTAGGGACGGCGAGCAGTTCTTC. It is translated as CASSRDGEQFF.

This clone was seen just once. The CDR3 coding sequence is TGTGCCAGCAGCTCCTTAGGCCCGGCGGGAGATCAGCCCCAGCATTTT. The encoded protein is CASSSLGPAGDQPQHF. The chain recombines TRBV7-2 with TRBJ1-5; the D is unclear. The CDR3 has 16 amino acids. The germline CDR1 and CDR2 sequences are SGHTA and FQGNSA. V dropped 4 bases and J dropped 5 bases, with 18 bases sitting between them.

On this clone: A junction end diverges from the germline sequence, so it may reflect a read error. This chain connects TRBV6-5 to TRBJ2-1; tentative D call: TRBD1 (6 bases). The CDR3 has 15 amino acids. The germline CDR1 and CDR2 sequences are MNHEY and SVGAGI. The CDR3 is CASTYDRTPYNEQFF. CDR3 nucleotide sequence: TGTGCCAGCACTTACGACAGGACCCCCTACAATGAGCAGTTCTTC.

The rearrangement joins TRBV4-2 to TRBJ1-5, with D unresolved. CDR3 length: 14 residues. Germline assignment: CDR1 LGHNA and CDR2 YNFKEQ. Trimming took off 0 bases at V and 1 base at J, with 4 bases between the two ends. CDR3 in DNA: TGTGCCAGCAGCCAAGAAGAGAGCAATCAGCCCCAGCATTTT. Translated: CASSQEESNQPQHF.

Only one count was recorded for this clone. The chain employs TRBV7-2 and TRBJ2-2; the D is unclear. V lost 1 base, J lost 4 bases, and 4 bases lay in between. CDR1 SGHTA and CDR2 FQGNSA come from the germline V gene. This CDR3 region has 13 residues. The CDR3 region has the DNA TGTGCCAGCAGCTTAGACTTCACCGGGGAGCTGTTTTTT. This sequence encodes CASSLDFTGELFF.

This rearrangement joins TRBV7-2 to TRBJ2-3, with D perhaps matching TRBD1 (6 bases). The germline V gene encodes CDR1 SGHTA and CDR2 FQGNSA. Between the trimmed V and J ends, which lost 5 bases and 2 bases, there was a span of 11 bases. The CDR3 is made up of 14 amino acids. The CDR3 protein is CASSPRQVTDTQYF. For the CDR3, the DNA is TGTGCCAGCAGCCCGAGACAGGTCACAGATACGCAGTATTTT.

This chain joins TRBV6-1 and TRBJ2-3; D is ambiguous. The CDR3 is 15 residues long. Germline values: CDR1 MNHNS, CDR2 SASEGT. Trimming removed 3 bases from V and 2 bases from J, with 12 bases in between. This CDR3 is CASSDPSLFTDTQYF. CDR3 nucleotide sequence: TGTGCCAGCAGTGATCCCTCGCTATTCACAGATACGCAGTATTTT.

The V gene is TRBV6-5, the J gene TRBJ1-2; possible D gene TRBD1, 5 bases. V gave up 7 bases and J gave up 7 bases, with 10 bases separating them. The CDR3 contains 11 residues. The germline gives CDR1 MNHEY, CDR2 SVGAGI. CDR3 in amino acids: CASNQGSGYTF. In DNA, the CDR3 is TGTGCCAGCAATCAGGGTAGTGGCTACACCTTC.

This chain joins TRBV10-3 and TRBJ1-1; possibly TRBD1 for D (6 bases). V was shortened by 0 bases and J by 3 bases, with 11 bases between the two germline ends. This CDR3 is 15 amino acids long. Per germline, CDR1 ENHRY and CDR2 SYGVKD. CDR3 protein: CAISESRGAYTEAFF. CDR3 nucleotides: TGTGCCATCAGTGAGTCACGGGGGGCTTACACTGAAGCTTTCTTT.

Only one count was recorded for this clone. The chain joins TRBV25-1 to TRBJ2-3; 10 bases are shared with TRBD1. CDR1 MGHDK and CDR2 SYGVNS come from the germline V gene. There are 16 residues in the CDR3. With V trimmed by 5 bases and J by 2 bases, 7 bases remained unmatched. This chain's CDR3 is CASSLGTGAVTDTQYF. CDR3 bases: TGTGCCAGCAGTTTGGGGACAGGGGCTGTCACAGATACGCAGTATTTT.

The chain links TRBV4-1 to TRBJ1-2; tentatively, D is TRBD1 (5 bases). This CDR3 has 14 amino acids. CDR1 is MGHRA and CDR2 is YSYEKL in the germline V gene. V gave up 0 bases and J gave up 8 bases, with 13 bases separating them. CDR3: CASSQDSREGGYTF. The CDR3 DNA reads TGCGCCAGCAGCCAAGATAGCAGGGAAGGGGGCTACACCTTC.

This clone was seen once. The chain recombines TRBV23-1 with TRBJ2-5, with 8 bases that match TRBD2. TRBV23-1 is identified as an open reading frame with a role that is uncertain. Trimming took 3 bases from V and 3 from J; bases not matched to a gene: 3. This CDR3 region has 14 residues. CDR3 protein: CASSQRRGEETQYF. The CDR3, as DNA: TGCGCCAGCAGTCAGCGGCGGGGGGAAGAGACCCAGTACTTC.

In this sample, this clone turned up once. The chain is built from TRBV19 and TRBJ2-6; 9 bases fit TRBD1. V gave up 4 bases and J gave up 0 bases; unmatched junction bases: 16. The CDR3 runs to 21 residues. Germline V gives CDR1 LNHDA, CDR2 SQIVND (reference sequence). CDR3 sequence reads: CASSSRRTGEMRTSGANVLTF. In DNA form, the CDR3 reads TGTGCCAGTAGTAGTCGACGGACAGGGGAAATGAGGACCTCTGGGGCCAACGTCCTGACTTTC.